This TCR beta chain was sequenced in a study of blood T cell repertoires in COVID-19. At the level of the study: The samples span acute and convalescent COVID-19 from the United States, Italy and Spain.

J gave up 7 bases and V 5 bases, and 14 bases lay outside the gene matches. This CDR3 spans 16 amino acids. Per the germline V gene, CDR1 is SEHNR and CDR2 is FQNEAQ (reference sequence). Sequencing used immunoSEQ multiplex PCR; TCRdb keeps in-frame clones, though not all of them. This table holds about half a million clones, 70% to 90% found once. The sample was peripheral blood. This chain connects TRBV7-9 to TRBJ2-1; TRBD1 matches at 7 bases. The source is a human donor in a cohort sampled during active COVID-19. In nucleotides, the CDR3 is TGTGCCAGCAGCCACGCGTTCCACTCGACAGGGAATGAGCAGTTCTTC. Translation gives CASSHAFHSTGNEQFF.